The present entry profiles one T cell receptor (beta chain) with its context. This record comes from a study of technical replicates of blood from a handful of donors. This table comes from immunoSEQ multiplex PCR, and its TCRdb copy is limited to in-frame clones, with some not included. This sample carries about 100,000 clones, 96% of them seen once, and the ten largest clones take approximately 0.2%. The sample consisted of T cells isolated from PBMCs. This TCR derives from a human donor in good health.

CDR3 amino acids: CASSPQGTYEQYF. For the CDR3, the DNA is TGTGCCAGCAGTCCCCAGGGTACCTACGAGCAGTACTTC. The chain employs TRBV27 and TRBJ2-7; the D gene is possibly TRBD1 (5 bases). Germline loops: CDR1 MNHEY, CDR2 SMNVEV (reference sequence). Deletions cut 5 bases from V and 2 bases from J, with 10 bases between. The CDR3 totals 13 residues.